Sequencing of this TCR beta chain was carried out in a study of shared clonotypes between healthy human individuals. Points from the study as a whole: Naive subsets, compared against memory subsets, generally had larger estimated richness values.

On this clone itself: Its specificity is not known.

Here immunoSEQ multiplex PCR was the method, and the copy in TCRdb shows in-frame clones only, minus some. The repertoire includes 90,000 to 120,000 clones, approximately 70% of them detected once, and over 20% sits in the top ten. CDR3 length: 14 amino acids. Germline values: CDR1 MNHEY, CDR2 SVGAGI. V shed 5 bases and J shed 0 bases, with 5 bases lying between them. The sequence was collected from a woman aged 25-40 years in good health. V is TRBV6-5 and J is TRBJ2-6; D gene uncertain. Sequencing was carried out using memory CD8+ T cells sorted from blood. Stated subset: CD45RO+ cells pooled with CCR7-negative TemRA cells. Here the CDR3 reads CASSGVSGANVLTF. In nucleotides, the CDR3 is TGTGCCAGCAGTGGGGTCTCTGGGGCCAACGTCCTGACTTTC.